Presented here are 25 T cell receptor beta chains from one specimen sequenced in a study of shared clonotypes between healthy human individuals. Profiling relied on immunoSEQ multiplex PCR, and the TCRdb table lists in-frame clones only, not all of them. This table has roughly 2 million clones, approximately 95% appearing once. The source material was naive CD4+ T cells sorted from blood. As to subset: CD45RA+ positively selected. The receptors shown here come from a man between 18 and 29 years old in good health.

The genes are TRBV19 and TRBJ1-4; D is perhaps TRBD1 (5 bases). The germline CDR1 and CDR2 sequences are LNHDA and SQIVND (reference sequence). V was shortened by 3 bases and J by 6 bases, with 11 bases between the two germline ends. There are 14 residues in the CDR3. DNA for the CDR3: TGTGCCAGTAGTATCTTTGGGGGGGATGAAAAACTGTTTTTT. Residues: CASSIFGGDEKLFF.

This clone has only a few counts. The rearrangement links TRBV6-5 to TRBJ1-5, with a possible D match to TRBD1 (5 bases). CDR1 is MNHEY, CDR2 SVGAGI, per germline. V dropped 4 bases and J dropped 5 bases, with 12 bases sitting between them. The CDR3 is 14 residues long. The CDR3 loop is CASSSQGSYQPQHF. The CDR3 DNA sequence: TGTGCCAGCAGTTCTCAGGGCAGTTATCAGCCCCAGCATTTT.

Turning to this clone: The sample has other DNA sequences that encode this CDR3 too. This chain uses TRBV28 with TRBJ2-7, with no clear D. Trimming left V 3 bases short and J 6 bases short, with 9 bases between. CDR3 size: 12 residues. Per germline, CDR1 MDHEN and CDR2 SYDVKM. The chain's CDR3 is CASSFRRGEQYF. The CDR3 nucleotides read TGTGCCAGCAGTTTTCGGCGAGGCGAGCAGTACTTC.

The rearrangement joins TRBV6-6 to TRBJ1-2, with TRBD1 matching 9 bases. This CDR3 has 13 amino acids. The V gene's germline CDR1 is MNHNY and CDR2 SVGAGI (reference sequence). Trimming at V came to 5 bases and at J to 8 bases, leaving 6 bases not matched to a gene. The CDR3 coding sequence is TGTGCCAGCAGTCGGGACAGGGAGAGAGGCTACACCTTC. It codes for CASSRDRERGYTF.

The chain couples TRBV6-6 to TRBJ2-1; D is unresolved. V was pared by 4 bases and J by 5 bases, with 15 bases between. The CDR3 is 15 residues long. Germline V gives CDR1 MNHNY, CDR2 SVGAGI (reference sequence). DNA for the CDR3: TGTGCCAGCAGTTCCCTAAAAGGCCGGGACAATGAGCAGTTCTTC. It encodes CASSSLKGRDNEQFF.

This sequence joins TRBV2 and TRBJ2-2; no clear D. The CDR3 is made up of 17 amino acids. Germline-derived CDR1 and CDR2 are SNHLY and FYNNEI. V lost 1 base, J lost 0 bases, and 12 bases lay in between. CDR3 sequence reads: CASSEGLTDPNTGELFF. The CDR3 nucleotides read TGTGCCAGCAGTGAAGGGTTAACAGACCCGAACACCGGGGAGCTGTTTTTT. Full variable domain (remainder filled in from reference TRBV2 and TRBJ2-2): EPEVTQTPSHQVTQMGQEVILRCVPISNHLYFYWYRQILGQKVEFLVSFYNNEISEKSEIFDDQFSVERPDGSNFTLKIRSTKLEDSAMYFCASSEGLTDPNTGELFFGEGSRLTVL.

The chain couples TRBV6-1 to TRBJ1-4; TRBD1 might be the D (6 bases). The CDR3 contains 15 residues. Germline CDR1 and CDR2: MNHNS and SASEGT. V was cut by 6 bases and J by 5 bases, with 16 bases left in between. DNA of the CDR3: TGTGCCAGCAGGAAGGGACAAGGTCCCAATGAAAAACTGTTTTTT. Translation gives CASRKGQGPNEKLFF.

In DNA form, the CDR3 reads TGCGCCAGCAAAACCGGGACAGATAATGAAAAACTGTTTTTT. Protein: CASKTGTDNEKLFF. The chain is built from TRBV4-1 and TRBJ1-4; 7 bases match TRBD1. Looked up from germline, CDR1 is MGHRA and CDR2 is YSYEKL. There are 14 residues in the CDR3. J gave up 4 bases and V 7 bases, and 6 bases lay outside the gene matches.

The chain has TRBV5-6 and TRBJ2-6; either TRBD1 or TRBD2 may fit D (9 bases each). V lost 3 bases and J 2 bases, leaving 21 bases between the germline ends. Germline V gene sequence: CDR1 SGHDT, CDR2 YYEEEE. This CDR3 region has 19 residues. The chain's CDR3 is CASSWLAGQGTAGANVLTF. The CDR3 DNA reads as TGTGCCAGCAGCTGGCTAGCGGGACAGGGAACGGCTGGGGCCAACGTCCTGACTTTC.

The genes are TRBV7-8 and TRBJ2-5; 9 bases are shared with TRBD2. Unmatched junction bases numbered 7, after V lost 8 bases and J lost 3 bases. CDR1 SGHVS and CDR2 FQNEAQ come from the germline V gene. The CDR3 length is 14 residues. The chain's CDR3 is CASRRASGEETQYF. The CDR3 coding sequence is TGTGCCAGCCGAAGGGCTAGCGGGGAAGAGACCCAGTACTTC.

The table lists this clone with many counts. This sequence joins TRBV30 and TRBJ2-7; 9 nucleotides match TRBD2. The CDR3 loop spans 14 amino acids. Unmatched junction bases numbered 3, after V lost 3 bases and J lost 0 bases. Germline CDR1 is GTSNPN and CDR2 is SVGIG (reference sequence). In DNA, the CDR3 is TGTGCCTGGAGAGCTAGCGGGGCCTCCTACGAGCAGTACTTC. Residues: CAWRASGASYEQYF.

Comment on this clone: The junction departs from germline at one end; a sequencing error may be responsible. The CDR3 DNA is TGTGCTAGCAGCTCAGACAGTTTTGAGACCCAGTACTTC. This gives the protein CASSSDSFETQYF. The rearrangement uses TRBV7-7 and TRBJ2-5, with D possibly TRBD1 on 5 matching bases. CDR1 SSHAT and CDR2 FNYEAQ come from the germline V gene (reference sequence). The CDR3 has 13 residues.

The V gene is TRBV9, the J gene TRBJ2-1; the match to TRBD1 covers 8 bases. Looked up from germline, CDR1 is SGDLS and CDR2 is YYNGEE. The CDR3 extends over 17 amino acids. The trim removed 4 bases at V and 0 bases at J, leaving 9 bases unmatched. In DNA, the CDR3 is TGTGCCAGCAGCCCCAGGACAGGGCAGAGCTCCTACAATGAGCAGTTCTTC. Translating gives CASSPRTGQSSYNEQFF.

DNA of the CDR3: TGTGCCAGCAGCCTGCGACTAGAATACAATGAGCAGTTCTTC. It encodes CASSLRLEYNEQFF. The gene calls are TRBV7-8 and TRBJ2-1, with TRBD2 as a possible D gene (6 bases). V gave up 5 bases and J gave up 4 bases, with 12 bases separating them. This CDR3 region has 14 residues. Germline CDR1 and CDR2: SGHVS and FQNEAQ. Together with reference TRBV7-8 and TRBJ2-1, the CDR3 gives the full variable domain: GAGVSQSPRYKVAKRGQDVALRCDPISGHVSLFWYQQALGQGPEFLTYFQNEAQLDKSGLPSDRFFAERPEGSVSTLKIQRTQQEDSAVYLCASSLRLEYNEQFFGPGTRLTVL.

Details on this clone: A read error may produce the germline difference seen at one junction end. The CDR3 here is CAIGEGLSGDEQYF. CDR3 nucleotide sequence: TGTGCCATCGGTGAGGGACTGTCGGGCGACGAGCAGTACTTC. V usage is TRBV10-3 and J usage is TRBJ2-7; TRBD2 is a possible D gene (6 bases). Germline V gives CDR1 ENHRY, CDR2 SYGVKD. The CDR3 runs 14 residues.

The J gene is TRBJ2-5, the V gene TRBV29-1, with TRBD1 matching over 8 bases. The CDR3 spans 12 residues. Trimming took 5 bases from V and 4 from J; bases not matched to a gene: 3. Germline CDR1 is SQVTM and CDR2 is ANQGSEA. CDR3 in amino acids: CSVRGQGETQYF. CDR3 nucleotides: TGCAGCGTTCGTGGACAGGGAGAGACCCAGTACTTC.

The chain joins TRBV28 to TRBJ1-1; 7 bases are shared with TRBD1. Trimming cost V 4 bases and J 0 bases; bases outside gene matches: 14. The CDR3 covers 18 residues. Germline CDR1 and CDR2: MDHEN and SYDVKM. The CDR3 here is CASSSSRLRGQLNTEAFF. The CDR3 DNA reads as TGTGCCAGCAGTTCCTCTCGTCTACGGGGACAGCTGAACACTGAAGCTTTCTTT. Full variable domain (rest looked up from reference TRBV28 and TRBJ1-1): DVKVTQSSRYLVKRTGEKVFLECVQDMDHENMFWYRQDPGLGLRLIYFSYDVKMKEKGDIPEGYSVSREKKERFSLILESASTNQTSMYLCASSSSRLRGQLNTEAFFGQGTRLTVV.

This rearrangement joins TRBV29-1 to TRBJ1-2; 9 bases fit TRBD1. After removal of 6 bases from V and 7 bases from J, the junction contained 9 bases not matched to a gene. Germline V gives CDR1 SQVTM, CDR2 ANQGSEA. The CDR3 extends over 13 amino acids. This CDR3 is CSVNRGRIGGYTF. CDR3 sequence (DNA): TGCAGCGTAAACAGGGGGCGAATTGGTGGCTACACCTTC.

This sequence joins TRBV4-3 and TRBJ1-2; 9 bases are a match to TRBD1. With V trimmed by 1 base and J by 1 base, 7 bases remained unmatched. The CDR3 sequence is 17 residues long. Germline V lookup: CDR1 LGHNA, CDR2 YSLEER. The CDR3 is CASSQGTGALNNYGYTF. DNA of the CDR3: TGCGCCAGCAGCCAAGGGACAGGGGCCTTAAATAACTATGGCTACACCTTC.

The chain links TRBV19 to TRBJ2-3, with TRBD2 matching over 7 bases. The CDR3 is 15 amino acids. Germline V CDR1 and CDR2: LNHDA, SQIVND (reference sequence). After removal of 3 bases from V and 0 bases from J, the junction contained 3 bases not matched to a gene. The CDR3 coding sequence is TGTGCCAGTAGTATGGGCGGGAGAAGCACAGATACGCAGTATTTT. Translated: CASSMGGRSTDTQYF.

Comments on this clone: Other DNA sequences in this specimen translate into the identical CDR3. This rearrangement joins TRBV6-5 to TRBJ2-3, with 8 bases lining up with TRBD1. The CDR3 loop spans 13 amino acids. Germline V gene data show CDR1 as MNHEY and CDR2 as SVGAGI. V lost 5 bases and J lost 5; bases outside the gene matches: 3. CDR3 amino acids: CASSRTGLDTQYF. For the CDR3, the DNA is TGTGCCAGCAGTCGGACAGGGCTAGATACGCAGTATTTT.

This chain connects TRBV5-4 to TRBJ2-3; 11 bases are a match to TRBD2. The length of the CDR3 is 16 residues. CDR1 SGHNT and CDR2 YYREEE come from the germline V gene (reference sequence). Trimming cost V 4 bases and J 4 bases; bases outside gene matches: 8. CDR3 protein: CASSPWGSGRADTQYF. Here the CDR3 DNA reads TGTGCCAGCAGCCCCTGGGGTAGCGGGAGGGCAGATACGCAGTATTTT.

The genes are TRBV18 and TRBJ1-5, with 8 bases fitting TRBD1. Germline loops: CDR1 KGHSH, CDR2 LQKENI. The V gene end was trimmed by 5 bases and the J gene end by 0 bases; junction bases not matched to a gene: 3. CDR3 size: 15 residues. The CDR3 DNA sequence: TGTGCCAGCTCATGGGACAGGAATAGCAATCAGCCCCAGCATTTT. Its translation is CASSWDRNSNQPQHF.

The chain links TRBV12-5 to TRBJ1-1, with D hard to call. Germline V lookup: CDR1 LGHNT, CDR2 FRNRAP. The length of the CDR3 is 12 residues. V lost 2 bases and J 0 bases, leaving 1 base between the germline ends. The DNA of the CDR3 is TGTGCTAGTGGTTTGCTGAACACTGAAGCTTTCTTT. It codes for CASGLLNTEAFF.

This sequence joins TRBV11-2 and TRBJ2-1, with D hard to call. CDR1 SGHAT and CDR2 FQNNGV come from the germline V gene. V lost 5 bases and J 6 bases, leaving 8 bases between the germline ends. This CDR3 contains 12 residues. CDR3 bases: TGTGCCAGCAGCCTCCGGACCAATGAGCAGTTCTTC. Its protein is CASSLRTNEQFF.